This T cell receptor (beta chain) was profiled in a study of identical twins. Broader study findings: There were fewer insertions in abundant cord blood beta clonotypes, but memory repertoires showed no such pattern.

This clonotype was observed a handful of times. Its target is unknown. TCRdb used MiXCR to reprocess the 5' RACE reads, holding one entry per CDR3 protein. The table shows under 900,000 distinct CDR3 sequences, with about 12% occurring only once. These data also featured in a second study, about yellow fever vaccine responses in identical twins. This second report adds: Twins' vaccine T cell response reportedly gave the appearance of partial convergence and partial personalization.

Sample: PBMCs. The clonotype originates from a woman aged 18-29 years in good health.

The CDR3 region is CASSFSPATEIFVDGELFF. The CDR3 region has the DNA TGCGCCAGCAGCTTCTCCCCCGCGACTGAGATATTCGTAGACGGGGAGCTGTTTTTT. The genes are TRBV5-1 and TRBJ2-2, with D hard to call. In germline, CDR1 is SGHRS, CDR2 YFSETQ. The V end lost 2 bases, the J end lost 7 bases, and 27 bases lay between the germline ends. There are 19 residues in the CDR3.